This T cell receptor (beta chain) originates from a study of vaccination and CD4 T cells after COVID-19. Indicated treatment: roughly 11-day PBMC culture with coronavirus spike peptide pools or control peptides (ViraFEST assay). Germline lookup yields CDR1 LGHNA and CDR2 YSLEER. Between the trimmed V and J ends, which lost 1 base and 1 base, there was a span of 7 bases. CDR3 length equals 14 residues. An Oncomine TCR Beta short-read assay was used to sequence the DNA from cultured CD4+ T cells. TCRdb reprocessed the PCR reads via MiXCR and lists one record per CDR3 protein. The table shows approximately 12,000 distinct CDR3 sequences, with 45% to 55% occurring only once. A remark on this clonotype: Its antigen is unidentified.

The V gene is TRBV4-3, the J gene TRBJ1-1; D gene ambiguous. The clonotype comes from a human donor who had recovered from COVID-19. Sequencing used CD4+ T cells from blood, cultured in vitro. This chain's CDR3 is CASSQVFANTEAFF. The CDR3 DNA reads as TGCGCCAGCAGCCAAGTCTTTGCGAACACTGAAGCTTTCTTT.